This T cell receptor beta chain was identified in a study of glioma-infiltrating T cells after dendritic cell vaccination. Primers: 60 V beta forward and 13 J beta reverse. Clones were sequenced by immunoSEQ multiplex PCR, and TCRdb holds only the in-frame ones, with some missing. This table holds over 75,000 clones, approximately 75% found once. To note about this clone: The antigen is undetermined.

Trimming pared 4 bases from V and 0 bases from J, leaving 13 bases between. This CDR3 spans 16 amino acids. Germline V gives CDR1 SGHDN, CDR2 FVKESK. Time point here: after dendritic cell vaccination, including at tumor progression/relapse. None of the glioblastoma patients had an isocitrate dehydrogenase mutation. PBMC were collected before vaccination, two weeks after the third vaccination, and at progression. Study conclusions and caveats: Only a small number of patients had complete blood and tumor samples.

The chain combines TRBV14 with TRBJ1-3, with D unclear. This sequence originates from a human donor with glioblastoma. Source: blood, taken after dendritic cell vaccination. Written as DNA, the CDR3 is TGTGCCAGCAGCCCCTCGGGAGGCGGCTCTGGAAACACCATATATTTT. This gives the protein CASSPSGGGSGNTIYF.